This T cell receptor beta chain appears in the sequencing data of a study of early stage breast cancer tumors. Sampling of the adjacent normal breast tissue occurred roughly 2-4 cm from the tumor. Sufficient DNA from normal breast often required about 95-330 mg tissue. The CDR3 covers 13 residues. Per germline, CDR1 SGHRS and CDR2 YFSETQ. The germline V and J ends were trimmed by 0 bases and 6 bases, with 7 bases remaining between them. Assay: immunoSEQ multiplex PCR; the TCRdb copy retains only in-frame clones and omits some. The repertoire holds about 9,700 clones, with about four fifths as singletons.

This sequence joins TRBV5-1 and TRBJ1-5; perhaps TRBD1 as D (5 bases). The specimen was normal breast tissue next to the tumor. This TCR derives from a person in their 40s with breast cancer. This CDR3 is CASSLAGGQPQHF. Here the CDR3 DNA reads TGCGCCAGCAGCTTGGCCGGGGGTCAGCCCCAGCATTTT.